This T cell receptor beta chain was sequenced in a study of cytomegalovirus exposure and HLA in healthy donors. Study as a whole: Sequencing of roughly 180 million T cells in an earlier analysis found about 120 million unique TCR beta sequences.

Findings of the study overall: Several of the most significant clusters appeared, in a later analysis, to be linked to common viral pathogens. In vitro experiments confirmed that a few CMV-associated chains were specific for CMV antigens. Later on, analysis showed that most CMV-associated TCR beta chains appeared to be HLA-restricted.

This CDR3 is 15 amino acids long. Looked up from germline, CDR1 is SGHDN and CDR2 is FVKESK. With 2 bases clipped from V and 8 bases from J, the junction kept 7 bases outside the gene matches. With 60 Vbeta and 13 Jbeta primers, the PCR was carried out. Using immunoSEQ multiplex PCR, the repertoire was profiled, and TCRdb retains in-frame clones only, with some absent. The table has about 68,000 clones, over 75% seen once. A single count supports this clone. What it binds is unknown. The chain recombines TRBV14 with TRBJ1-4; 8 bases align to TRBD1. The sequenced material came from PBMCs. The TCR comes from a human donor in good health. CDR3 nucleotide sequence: TGTGCCAGCAGCCAATTGGACAGGGATTGGGAAAAACTGTTTTTT. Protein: CASSQLDRDWEKLFF.